Listed below are T cell receptor beta chains from one sample, sequenced in a study of identical twins. TCRdb re-analysed the 5' RACE reads in MiXCR, keeping a single row per CDR3 protein. The table lists around 370,000 distinct CDR3 sequences, roughly 10% of them singletons, with roughly 9% in the top ten. The sequenced sample consisted of naive T cells sorted from blood. The receptors derive from a woman aged 50 to 65 in good health. CDR3s leave out the opening cysteine and the closing phenylalanine or tryptophan. D genes are given only for firm matches.

d_call	v_call	j_call	cdr3_aa
TRBD2	TRBV29-1	TRBJ2-1	SVVSSGRNEQF
TRBD1	TRBV5-1	TRBJ1-3	ASSLTPGQGPPGNTIY
-	TRBV24-1	TRBJ1-1	ATSDSARGDTEAF
TRBD1	TRBV11-2	TRBJ1-2	ASSSRGRDGYT
-	TRBV5-1	TRBJ2-3	ASSSDGTDTQY
TRBD2	TRBV5-1	TRBJ2-5	ASSHIAGGQETQY
-	TRBV25-1	TRBJ2-5	AGRGGRGETQY
-	TRBV4-1	TRBJ2-7	ASSQSPGSYEQY
TRBD1	TRBV20-1	TRBJ1-1	SAREGGRDRGTEAF
TRBD2	TRBV20-1	TRBJ2-3	SAAATGGGLMLDTQY
-	TRBV9	TRBJ2-7	ASSVAGLGNEQY
-	TRBV25-1	TRBJ2-1	ASSVQGNEQF
-	TRBV5-1	TRBJ1-2	ASSLGQNPSYGYT
-	TRBV30	TRBJ2-7	AWTAGFSTYEQY
TRBD2	TRBV9	TRBJ2-5	ASSAAGGGETQY
TRBD2	TRBV4-2	TRBJ2-1	ASSQGSTSGPNEQF
TRBD2	TRBV11-1	TRBJ2-1	ASSLESSGMKF
TRBD2	TRBV2	TRBJ2-5	ASSEARGRAETQY
-	TRBV20-1	TRBJ1-1	SRGLTEAF
-	TRBV7-2	TRBJ1-5	ASSLARGDQPQH
-	TRBV27	TRBJ1-3	ASSLSAGQGNTIY
TRBD1	TRBV4-1	TRBJ1-4	ASSQVQGTGEKLF
TRBD2	TRBV29-1	TRBJ2-1	SVLASGGEQF
-	TRBV12-3/TRBV12-4	TRBJ2-1	ASSTHFNEQF
TRBD2	TRBV12-3/TRBV12-4	TRBJ2-3	ASSLGPWREDAGARTDTQY
-	TRBV7-2	TRBJ2-7	ASSLVRASYEQY
-	TRBV2	TRBJ2-3	ASSDPPREDTQY
-	TRBV20-1	TRBJ1-1	SANGDTEAF
-	TRBV6-5	TRBJ2-1	ASSYAQKSYNEQF
TRBD1	TRBV5-1	TRBJ1-1	ASSVLTGAPAEAF
-	TRBV5-4	TRBJ1-1	ASSRSTTGTEAF
-	TRBV7-9	TRBJ1-5	ASSPTAGYQPQH
-	TRBV27	TRBJ1-2	ASRSRPGATMG
-	TRBV7-2	TRBJ1-4	ASSLQGGANEKLF
TRBD2	TRBV24-1	TRBJ2-1	ATGSGTSVYNEQF
-	TRBV7-8	TRBJ1-5	ASSPQDSLRFNQPQH
TRBD2	TRBV5-1	TRBJ2-2	ASSLVASGHTGELF
-	TRBV14	TRBJ1-1	ASSRYLFRDTRWGTEAF
-	TRBV27	TRBJ1-1	ASSLLGGLTEAF
-	TRBV30	TRBJ1-5	AWNSGRGNQPQH
-	TRBV4-1	TRBJ2-7	ASSATGTGWSEQY
TRBD1	TRBV20-1	TRBJ1-2	SARGDSGLT
-	TRBV10-3	TRBJ1-5	AISESELHQPQH
TRBD1	TRBV7-8	TRBJ2-7	ASSTPRDRNYEQY
TRBD2	TRBV20-1	TRBJ2-4	SAQRETGENIQY
-	TRBV6-5	TRBJ1-5	ASSWDGRTQH
-	TRBV29-1	TRBJ2-7	SVGPGPYEQY
-	TRBV20-1	TRBJ2-1	SAPVSYNEQF